This TCR beta chain stems from a study of T-cell reconstitution after alpha-beta-depleted transplantation in children (dated by TCRdb to the mid-2010s). For the study in its entirety: T-cell immune reconstitution after TCRalphabeta/CD19-depleted allogeneic hematopoietic cell transplantation in children was quantitatively tracked in the study by means of TCR repertoire profiling.

A note on this clonotype: No cognate antigen has been identified for it. No per-base quality is available; no much larger clone lies one base away.

Libraries were made using PCR. The data were produced on an Illumina HiSeq 2500. Molecular barcoding was employed in the preparation of TCR libraries, with unique molecular identifiers being used to normalize TCRbeta repertoire quantification. Starting from the raw public reads, TCRdb applied fastp trimming at Q25, assembled clones with MiXCR and retained in-frame beta chains. Rows merge per CDR3 protein into single entries with the most common DNA and genes. Recorded for this sample are about 500,000 distinct CDR3 sequences; about 30% of them occurred a single time. Of the sample, roughly 2.5% is held by the ten largest clones. Germline trimming: 4 bases from V, 1 base from J; junction bases outside gene matches: 8. Spanning cysteine to phenylalanine, the CDR3 consists of 16 amino acids. The read is trimmed to its CDR3 DNA, 48 bases read in frame from base 1. The germline V gene gives CDR1 as SGHRS and CDR2 as YFSETQ.

The receptor chain draws on TRBV5-1 and TRBJ2-3; TRBD1 aligns with 8 central bases. The clonotype was recovered from a human donor who donated a stem cell graft to a child with aplastic anemia. The sequences come from PBMCs from the stem cell graft donor, collected from the stem cell graft. The CDR3 is CASSGGTGRRTDTQYF. The DNA sequence is given as TGCGCCAGCAGCGGAGGGACAGGAAGACGCACAGATACGCAGTATTTT.